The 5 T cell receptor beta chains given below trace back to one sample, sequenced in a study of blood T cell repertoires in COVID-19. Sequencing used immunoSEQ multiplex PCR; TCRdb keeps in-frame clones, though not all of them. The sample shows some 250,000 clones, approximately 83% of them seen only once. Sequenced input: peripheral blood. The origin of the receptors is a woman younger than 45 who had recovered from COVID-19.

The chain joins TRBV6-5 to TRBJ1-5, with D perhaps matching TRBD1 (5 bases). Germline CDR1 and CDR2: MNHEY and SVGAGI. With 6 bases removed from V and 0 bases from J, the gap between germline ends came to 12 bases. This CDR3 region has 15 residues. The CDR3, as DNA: TGTGCCAGCAGCGAGACAGAGTATAGCAATCAGCCCCAGCATTTT. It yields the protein CASSETEYSNQPQHF.

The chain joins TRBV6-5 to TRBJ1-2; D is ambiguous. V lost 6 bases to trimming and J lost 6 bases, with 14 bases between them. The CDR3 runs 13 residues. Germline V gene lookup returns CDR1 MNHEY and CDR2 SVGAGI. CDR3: CASSSIQTDGYTF. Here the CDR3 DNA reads TGTGCCAGCAGCTCTATTCAGACTGATGGCTACACCTTC.

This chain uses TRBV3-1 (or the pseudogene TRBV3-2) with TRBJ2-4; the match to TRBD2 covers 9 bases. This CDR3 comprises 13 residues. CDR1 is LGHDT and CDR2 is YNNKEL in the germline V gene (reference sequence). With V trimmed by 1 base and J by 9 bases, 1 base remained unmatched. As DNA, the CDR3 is TGTGCCAGCAGCCAAGGGACTAGCGTCATTCAGTACTTC. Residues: CASSQGTSVIQYF.

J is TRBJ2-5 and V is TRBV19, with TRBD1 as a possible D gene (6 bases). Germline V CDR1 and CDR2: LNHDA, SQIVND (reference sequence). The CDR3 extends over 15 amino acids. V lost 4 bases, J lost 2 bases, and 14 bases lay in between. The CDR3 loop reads CASSNPSTGQETQYF. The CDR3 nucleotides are TGTGCCAGTAGTAACCCCTCGACAGGACAAGAGACCCAGTACTTC.

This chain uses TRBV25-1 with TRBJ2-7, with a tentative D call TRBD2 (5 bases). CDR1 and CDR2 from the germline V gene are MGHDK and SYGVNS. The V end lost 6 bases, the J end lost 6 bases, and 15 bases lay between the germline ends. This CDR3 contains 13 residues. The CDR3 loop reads CASRDSAWGEQYF. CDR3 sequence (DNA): TGTGCCAGCAGGGATAGCGCGTGGGGCGAGCAGTACTTC.